These 2 T cell receptor beta chains were all obtained from the same sample, sequenced in a study of brain T cells in children with intractable seizures. The time point: blood from clinic visit 5 months post-surgery; TSC patient then seizure free. Produced via immunoSEQ multiplex PCR; TCRdb's table is partial and in-frame only. The table includes hundreds of thousands of clones, 85% to 95% detected once. The source was peripheral blood, collected less than 6 months after surgery. Receptors were obtained from a boy in the first two years of life with tuberous sclerosis and intractable seizures.

The genes are TRBV5-6 and TRBJ2-2, with D unresolved. Trimming took 1 base from V and 8 from J, leaving 9 bases between them. Germline lookup yields CDR1 SGHDT and CDR2 YYEEEE. This CDR3 has 13 residues. DNA for the CDR3: TGTGCCAGCAGCTTGTCTGGGTCAGGGGAGCTGTTTTTT. As protein: CASSLSGSGELFF.

V usage is TRBV5-1 and J usage is TRBJ2-7, with a possible D match to TRBD2 (6 bases). Germline lookup yields CDR1 SGHRS and CDR2 YFSETQ. CDR3 length: 14 residues. Trimming removed 4 bases from V and 5 bases from J, with 16 bases in between. The CDR3 sequence is CASSPRDSRDEQYF. CDR3 in DNA: TGCGCCAGCAGCCCTCGGGACTCGAGGGACGAGCAGTACTTC.